The TCR beta chain described here comes from a study of blood T cell repertoires in COVID-19. Study-wide background: Some COVID-19 samples were acute and others convalescent; all came from the United States, Italy and Spain. PBMCs, B-cell-depleted T cells, or T cells provided the cDNA or gDNA that made up the material.

Authors' data handling: Amplification from reference gene primers served as the basis for estimated nucleated cell counts. The protocol was immunoSEQ multiplex PCR, while the TCRdb copy is restricted to in-frame clones and leaves out a portion. Clone size and V and J calls were adopted from that table, with D and trimming inferred from the DNA. The sample consists of 200,000 to 300,000 clones, about 85% of them appearing once. Germline loops: CDR1 SNHLY, CDR2 FYNNEI. The V end lost 4 bases, the J end lost 8 bases, and 14 bases lay between the germline ends. The CDR3 spans 14 residues. V usage is TRBV2 and J usage is TRBJ1-4; D not certain. Material: peripheral blood. The sequence derives from a man aged 55 to 70 who had recovered from COVID-19. The CDR3 nucleotides read TGTGCCAGCAGTGTTATTCGGACTTGGGAAAAACTGTTTTTT. It is translated as CASSVIRTWEKLFF.